Sequencing of this TCR beta chain was carried out in a study of molecular identifiers for immune sequencing clone quantification. The study's findings and limits: Beyond 20 RNA copies, clones held over 99% of effector molecules, compared with under 1% in naive cells.

A remark on this clonotype: Its specificity is not known. Because it lacks the conserved phenylalanine or tryptophan at the end, this CDR3 is likely a read error.

Library preparation followed earlier protocols using designated TCR primers. Each CDR3 protein gets one entry after TCRdb re-called the PCR reads with MiXCR. The repertoire has around 94,000 distinct CDR3 sequences, under 40% of them found once; the top ten carry approximately 10%. Input for naive CD8 libraries was about 19,000 to 1,100,000 sorted cells; the RNA fraction used was 10%, 30% or 50%. The CDR3 extends over 16 amino acids. CDR1 is MGHDK, CDR2 SYGVNS, per germline. The trim removed 4 bases at V and 3 bases at J, leaving 12 bases unmatched. The receptor was derived from a human donor in good health. Some libraries in this study had Jurkat cell RNA spiked in. The genes are TRBV25-1 and TRBJ2-7; the match to TRBD1 covers 7 bases. Input material: naive CD8+ T cells from blood, with Jurkat cell RNA spiked in. Described subset: FACS-sorted CD8+CD4-CCR7+CD45RA+ naive T cells. The CDR3 reads CASSVNRGPKLYEQYL. In DNA, the CDR3 is TGTGCCAGCAGTGTGAACAGGGGTCCGAAACTCTACGAGCAGTACCTC.